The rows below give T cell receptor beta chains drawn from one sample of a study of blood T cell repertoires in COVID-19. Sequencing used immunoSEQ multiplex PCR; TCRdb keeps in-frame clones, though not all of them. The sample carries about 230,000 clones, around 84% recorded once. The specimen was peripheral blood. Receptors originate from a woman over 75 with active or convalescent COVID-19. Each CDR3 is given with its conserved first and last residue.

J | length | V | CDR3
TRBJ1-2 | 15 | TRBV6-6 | CASSAPYKEGVGYTF
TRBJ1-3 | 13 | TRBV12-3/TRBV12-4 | CASEGAGRNTIYF
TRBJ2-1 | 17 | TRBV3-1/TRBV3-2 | CASSYEHPISFDNEQFF
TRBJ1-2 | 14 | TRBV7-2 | CASSPGRTNYGYTF
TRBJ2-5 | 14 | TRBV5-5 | CASSFGLEAETQYF
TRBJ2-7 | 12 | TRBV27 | CASSLGTGDLLF
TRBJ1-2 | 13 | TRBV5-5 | CASSLDPAMYPFF
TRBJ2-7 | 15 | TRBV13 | CASSYRQGTSYEQYF
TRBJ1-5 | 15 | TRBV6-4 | CASSDLTPPNQPQHF
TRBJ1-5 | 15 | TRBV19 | CASKGSGSSNQPQHF
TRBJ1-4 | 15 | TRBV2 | CASSDGGSANEKLFF
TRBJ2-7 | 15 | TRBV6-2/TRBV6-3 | CASSYSSRAAYEQYF
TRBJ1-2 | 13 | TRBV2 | CASGGGQGDGYTF
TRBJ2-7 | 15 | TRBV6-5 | CASSSWTSGAYEQYF
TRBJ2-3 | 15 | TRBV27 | CASSLWTSGTDTQYF
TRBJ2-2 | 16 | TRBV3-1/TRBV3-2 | CASSQDYIIGVGELFF
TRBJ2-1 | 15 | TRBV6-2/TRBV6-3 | CASSYEGGRYNEQFF
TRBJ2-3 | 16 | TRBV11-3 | CASSLVFGTDTDTQYF
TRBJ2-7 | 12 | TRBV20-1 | CSASRGLYEQYF
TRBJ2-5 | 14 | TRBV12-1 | CASECLGGQETQYF
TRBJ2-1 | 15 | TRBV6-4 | CASSVGGLAGQEQFF
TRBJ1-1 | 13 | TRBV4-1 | CASSFEPGERAFF